The 5 T cell receptor beta chains presented below share a single source sample, sequenced in a study of CD8+ T cells in alopecia areata. Extracted from the samples, RNA was reverse transcribed into cDNA to serve as the sequencing template. The method was immunoSEQ multiplex PCR; TCRdb's version includes in-frame clones alone and lacks a portion of them. The sample yields fewer than 200,000 clones, approximately 52% seen once. As for treatment: oral pan-JAK inhibitor, 5-10 mg twice daily. Specimen: CD4+ T cells sorted from blood, collected between weeks 55 and 70, from a patient treated with tofacitinib. All receptors derive from a human donor with alopecia areata.

This chain joins TRBV29-1 and TRBJ1-2; possibly TRBD1 for D (5 bases). Between the trimmed V and J ends, which lost 5 bases and 4 bases, there was a span of 17 bases. CDR1 and CDR2 from the germline V gene are SQVTM and ANQGSEA. This CDR3 spans 14 amino acids. The CDR3 loop reads CSVRGVSGSYGYTF. The DNA for the CDR3 is TGCAGCGTTCGGGGAGTGTCAGGGTCCTATGGCTACACCTTC.

This clone was picked up a small number of times. The chain links TRBV6-6 to TRBJ1-1; the D is unclear. Germline CDR1 and CDR2: MNHNY and SVGAGI (reference sequence). Trimming removed 6 bases from V and 1 base from J, with 12 bases in between. The CDR3 spans 14 residues. This chain's CDR3 is CASSHAWGNTEAFF. The CDR3 DNA follows: TGTGCCAGCAGCCACGCATGGGGGAACACTGAAGCTTTCTTT.

This clone appeared a few times. The chain is built from TRBV30 and TRBJ2-7; 7 bases align to TRBD1. The V gene's germline CDR1 is GTSNPN and CDR2 SVGIG (reference sequence). Trimming took 6 bases from V and 0 from J; bases not matched to a gene: 11. CDR3 length: 15 amino acids. Here the CDR3 reads CACTLWGQFSYEQYF. Here the CDR3 DNA reads TGTGCCTGCACCCTTTGGGGACAGTTCTCCTACGAGCAGTACTTC.

This rearrangement joins TRBV25-1 to TRBJ2-7; TRBD1 is a possible D gene (7 bases). This CDR3 has 13 amino acids. Trimming shortened V by 10 bases and J by 3 bases, and 16 bases separated the two germline ends. Germline lookup yields CDR1 MGHDK and CDR2 SYGVNS. This CDR3 reads CAKRQGGLYEQYF. CDR3 nucleotides: TGTGCCAAGCGACAGGGAGGACTCTACGAGCAGTACTTC.

The J gene is TRBJ1-3, the V gene TRBV29-1; 8 bases line up with TRBD1. Germline lookup yields CDR1 SQVTM and CDR2 ANQGSEA. The CDR3 is made up of 12 amino acids. The V and J ends lost 8 bases and 3 bases, in that order; junction bases with no gene match: 3. The CDR3 here is CSPGQGGNTIYF. The CDR3 DNA sequence: TGCAGCCCCGGACAGGGTGGAAACACCATATATTTT.